Presented here are 17 T cell receptor beta chains from one specimen sequenced in a study of cytomegalovirus exposure and HLA in healthy donors. Primers for the PCR totalled 60 Vbeta and 13 Jbeta. Data came from immunoSEQ multiplex PCR; TCRdb stores just in-frame clones and leaves some out. The sample has about 180,000 clones; 84% are singletons. Sequenced: PBMCs. These receptors were obtained from a boy between 2 and 15 years old in good health and CMV-seronegative.

V is TRBV5-1 and J is TRBJ2-6; 7 bases fit TRBD1. V lost 1 base and J lost 0; bases outside the gene matches: 7. This CDR3 has 18 residues. Looked up from germline, CDR1 is SGHRS and CDR2 is YFSETQ. DNA for the CDR3: TGCGCCAGCAGCTTGTATCCCCGGGACAGCTCTGGGGCCAACGTCCTGACTTTC. It codes for CASSLYPRDSSGANVLTF. The variable domain in full, completed from reference TRBV5-1 and TRBJ2-6, reads KAGVTQTPRYLIKTRGQQVTLSCSPISGHRSVSWYQQTPGQGLQFLFEYFSETQRNKGNFPGRFSGRQFSNSRSEMNVSTLELGDSALYLCASSLYPRDSSGANVLTFGAGSRLTVL.

The chain recombines TRBV6-1 with TRBJ1-5; no definite D call. CDR3 size: 15 residues. The germline CDR1 and CDR2 sequences are MNHNS and SASEGT. Trimming pared 3 bases from V and 0 bases from J, leaving 9 bases between. The CDR3 protein is CASSDSPYSNQPQHF. CDR3 nucleotide sequence: TGTGCCAGCAGTGACAGTCCATATAGCAATCAGCCCCAGCATTTT.

The gene calls are TRBV19 and TRBJ2-3; D unresolved. Germline CDR1 is LNHDA and CDR2 is SQIVND (reference sequence). The CDR3 length is 17 residues. V was clipped by 5 bases and J by 2 bases, with 20 bases between them. The CDR3 DNA is TGTGCCAGTAGTCCCTCCGCCCCACCAGGCGTCACAGATACGCAGTATTTT. It specifies CASSPSAPPGVTDTQYF.

In its sample, this clone was seen once. This rearrangement joins TRBV7-9 to TRBJ2-2; TRBD1 matches 7 bases. The CDR3 runs 18 residues. The junction had 10 bases not matched to a gene; V was cut back by 3 bases and J by 0 bases. Looked up from germline, CDR1 is SEHNR and CDR2 is FQNEAQ (reference sequence). This chain's CDR3 is CASSFPRTGAPNTGELFF. The CDR3 bases are TGTGCCAGCAGCTTCCCAAGGACAGGAGCTCCGAACACCGGGGAGCTGTTTTTT. The entire variable domain, with the rest obtained from reference TRBV7-9 and TRBJ2-2, is as follows: DTGVSQNPRHKITKRGQNVTFRCDPISEHNRLYWYRQTLGQGPEFLTYFQNEAQLEKSRLLSDRFSAERPKGSFSTLEIQRTEQGDSAMYLCASSFPRTGAPNTGELFFGEGSRLTVL.

The V gene is TRBV11-2, the J gene TRBJ2-3; D is possibly TRBD2 (6 bases). Trimming removed 5 bases from V and 2 bases from J, with 17 bases in between. Germline V gene sequence: CDR1 SGHAT, CDR2 FQNNGV. This CDR3 region has 16 residues. As DNA, the CDR3 is TGTGCCAGCAGCCCCTTTGCGCGGGGCCCCACAGATACGCAGTATTTT. Its protein product is CASSPFARGPTDTQYF.

V usage is TRBV7-2 and J usage is TRBJ2-7; TRBD2 matches at 10 bases. Germline CDR1 reads SGHTA; CDR2 reads FQGNSA. There are 18 residues in the CDR3. Trimming took 5 bases from V and 2 from J; bases not matched to a gene: 15. The CDR3 is CASSHSLGTGTSAYEQYF. The DNA of the CDR3 is TGTGCCAGCAGCCATTCACTAGGCACCGGGACTAGCGCCTACGAGCAGTACTTC.

In its sample, this clone was seen a few times. Distinct nucleotide sequences in the sample also encode this CDR3. The V gene is TRBV6-5, the J gene TRBJ2-3; 11 nucleotides align to TRBD2. V dropped 5 bases and J dropped 0; count of bases not matched to a gene: 1. Germline V lookup: CDR1 MNHEY, CDR2 SVGAGI. CDR3 length equals 15 residues. CDR3 DNA: TGTGCCAGCAGTAGACTAGCGGGAAGCACAGATACGCAGTATTTT. This encodes CASSRLAGSTDTQYF.

The V and J genes are TRBV2 and TRBJ2-5, with D possibly being TRBD1 (6 bases). Germline loops: CDR1 SNHLY, CDR2 FYNNEI. The V end lost 7 bases, the J end lost 4 bases, and 13 bases lay between the germline ends. The CDR3 sequence is 13 residues long. The CDR3: CASIGQGRETQYF. CDR3 bases: TGTGCCAGCATAGGGCAGGGGAGAGAGACCCAGTACTTC.

The chain employs TRBV27 and TRBJ2-2; TRBD1 might be the D (5 bases). In germline, CDR1 is MNHEY, CDR2 SMNVEV (reference sequence). This CDR3 is built from 13 residues. V dropped 6 bases and J dropped 0 bases, with 5 bases sitting between them. CDR3 nucleotide sequence: TGTGCCAGCAGGACAGCGAACACCGGGGAGCTGTTTTTT. It specifies CASRTANTGELFF.

The chain combines TRBV18 with TRBJ1-2, with a possible D match to TRBD1 (6 bases). V was pared by 6 bases and J by 4 bases, with 21 bases between. The germline gives CDR1 KGHSH, CDR2 LQKENI. The CDR3 is 16 amino acids. CDR3 sequence: CASSSLGGWGSYGYTF. CDR3 coding DNA: TGTGCCAGCTCGTCTTTAGGGGGTTGGGGAAGCTATGGCTACACCTTC.

The chain combines TRBV5-4 with TRBJ1-6, with D perhaps matching TRBD1 (6 bases). CDR3 length: 14 residues. Germline lookup yields CDR1 SGHNT and CDR2 YYREEE (reference sequence). V was clipped by 5 bases and J by 7 bases, with 13 bases between them. In nucleotides, the CDR3 is TGTGCCAGCAGTACAGACAGGTCGAATTCACCCCTCCACTTT. This translates into CASSTDRSNSPLHF.

The chain couples TRBV7-3 to TRBJ1-1; possibly TRBD1 for D (5 bases). Germline CDR1 is SGHTA and CDR2 is FQGTGA. The CDR3 totals 15 residues. V lost 1 base and J 1 base, leaving 10 bases between the germline ends. The CDR3 protein is CASSLIWGENTEAFF. CDR3 in DNA: TGTGCCAGCAGCTTAATATGGGGCGAGAACACTGAAGCTTTCTTT.

The V call is TRBV18, the J call TRBJ2-1; 7 bases match TRBD1. The CDR3 runs 14 residues. The germline CDR1 and CDR2 sequences are KGHSH and LQKENI. The trim removed 5 bases at V and 0 bases at J, leaving 1 base unmatched. CDR3 protein: CASSGDSSYNEQFF. The CDR3 nucleotides read TGTGCCAGCTCAGGGGACAGCTCCTACAATGAGCAGTTCTTC.

This clone was found once. V is TRBV7-8 and J is TRBJ2-2; 7 bases are shared with TRBD2. V gave up 2 bases and J gave up 5 bases; unmatched junction bases: 5. CDR3 length: 15 residues. Germline-derived CDR1 and CDR2 are SGHVS and FQNEAQ. In DNA form, the CDR3 reads TGTGCCAGCAGCTTATCAGGGCGGGAGACCGGGGAGCTGTTTTTT. Its protein is CASSLSGRETGELFF.

This sequence joins TRBV10-3 and TRBJ2-7; 8 nucleotides agree with TRBD1. The CDR3 has 13 residues. Germline assignment: CDR1 ENHRY and CDR2 SYGVKD. The ends lost 4 bases at V and 4 bases at J; junction bases unmatched: 3. The CDR3 DNA sequence: TGTGCCATCAGTGGGACAGGGAAGTACGAGCAGTACTTC. It yields the protein CAISGTGKYEQYF.

To note about this clone: The junction and the germline gene differ at one end; a read error may be behind it. The chain joins TRBV5-1 to TRBJ1-2; 10 nucleotides line up with TRBD1. The germline V gene has CDR1 SGHRS and CDR2 YFSETQ. The CDR3 length is 16 residues. DNA of the CDR3: TGCGCCAGCAGCTTCTTCGGACAGGGGGAAAACTCTGGCTACACCTTC. As protein: CASSFFGQGENSGYTF.

This chain's CDR3 is CASSYPGQLEAFF. In DNA form, the CDR3 reads TGTGCCAGCAGTTACCCCGGACAACTGGAAGCTTTCTTT. The J gene is TRBJ1-1, the V gene TRBV6-5, with D tentatively TRBD1 (5 bases). The CDR3 has 13 amino acids. CDR1 and CDR2 from the germline V gene are MNHEY and SVGAGI. V was clipped by 2 bases and J by 8 bases, with 12 bases between them.